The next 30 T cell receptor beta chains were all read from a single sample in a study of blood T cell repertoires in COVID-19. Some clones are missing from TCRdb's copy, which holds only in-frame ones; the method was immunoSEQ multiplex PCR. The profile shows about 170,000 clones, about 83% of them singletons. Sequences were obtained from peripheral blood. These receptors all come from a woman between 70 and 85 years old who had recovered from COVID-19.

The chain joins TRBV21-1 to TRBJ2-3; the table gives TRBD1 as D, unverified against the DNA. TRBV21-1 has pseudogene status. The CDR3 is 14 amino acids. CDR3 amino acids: CANVRGRATDTQYF. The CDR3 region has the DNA TGTGCCAACGTCAGGGGCAGGGCAACAGATACGCAGTATTTT.

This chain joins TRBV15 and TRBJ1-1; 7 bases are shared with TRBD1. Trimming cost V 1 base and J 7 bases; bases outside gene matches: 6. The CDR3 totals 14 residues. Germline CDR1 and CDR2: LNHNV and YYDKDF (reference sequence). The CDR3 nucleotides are TGTGCCACCAGCAGAGGGGGGACAGAGGGTGAAGCTTTCTTT. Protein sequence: CATSRGGTEGEAFF.

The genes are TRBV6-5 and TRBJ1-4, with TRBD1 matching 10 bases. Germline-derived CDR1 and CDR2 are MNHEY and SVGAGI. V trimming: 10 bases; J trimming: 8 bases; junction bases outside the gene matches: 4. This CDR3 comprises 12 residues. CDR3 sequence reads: CATGQGGEKLFF. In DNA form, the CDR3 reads TGTGCCACCGGACAGGGGGGGGAAAAACTGTTTTTT.

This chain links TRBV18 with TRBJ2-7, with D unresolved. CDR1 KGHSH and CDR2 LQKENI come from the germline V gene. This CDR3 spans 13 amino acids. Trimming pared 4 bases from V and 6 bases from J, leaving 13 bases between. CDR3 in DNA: TGTGCCAGCTCACTCCGACAACCTTCCGAGCAGTACTTC. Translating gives CASSLRQPSEQYF.

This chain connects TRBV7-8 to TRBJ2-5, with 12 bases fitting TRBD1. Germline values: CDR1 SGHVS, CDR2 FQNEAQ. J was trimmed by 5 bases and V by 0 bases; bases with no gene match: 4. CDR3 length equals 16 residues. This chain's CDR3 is CASSLAGTGGLETQYF. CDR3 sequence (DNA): TGTGCCAGCAGCTTAGCCGGGACAGGGGGCCTCGAGACCCAGTACTTC.

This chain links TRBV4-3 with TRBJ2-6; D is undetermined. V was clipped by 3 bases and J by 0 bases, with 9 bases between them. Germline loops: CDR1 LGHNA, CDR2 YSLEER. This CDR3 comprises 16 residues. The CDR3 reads CASSQQVGSGANVLTF. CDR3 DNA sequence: TGCGCCAGCAGCCAGCAGGTGGGCTCTGGGGCCAACGTCCTGACTTTC.

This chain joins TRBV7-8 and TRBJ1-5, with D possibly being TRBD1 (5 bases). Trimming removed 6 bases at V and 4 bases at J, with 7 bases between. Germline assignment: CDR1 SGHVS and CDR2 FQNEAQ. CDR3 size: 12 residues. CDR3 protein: CASRDNNQPQHF. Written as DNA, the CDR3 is TGTGCCAGCAGGGACAATAATCAGCCCCAGCATTTT.

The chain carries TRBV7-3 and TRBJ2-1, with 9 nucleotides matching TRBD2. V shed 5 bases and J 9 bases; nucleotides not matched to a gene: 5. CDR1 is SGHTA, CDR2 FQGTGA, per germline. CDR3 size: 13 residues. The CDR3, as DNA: TGTGCCAGCAGCCGCCAAGCGGGGGGTGAGCAGTTCTTC. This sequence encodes CASSRQAGGEQFF.

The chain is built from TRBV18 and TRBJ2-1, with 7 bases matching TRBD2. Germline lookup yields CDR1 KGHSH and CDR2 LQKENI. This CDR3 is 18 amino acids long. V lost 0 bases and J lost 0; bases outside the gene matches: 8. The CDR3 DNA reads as TGTGCCAGCTCACCACCCTGGGAGGGTTACAGCTCCTACAATGAGCAGTTCTTC. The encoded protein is CASSPPWEGYSSYNEQFF.

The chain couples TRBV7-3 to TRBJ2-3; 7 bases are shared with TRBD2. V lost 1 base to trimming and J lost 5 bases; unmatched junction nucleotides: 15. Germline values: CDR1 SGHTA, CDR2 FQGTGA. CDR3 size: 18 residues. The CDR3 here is CASSLSPPWGRALDTQYF. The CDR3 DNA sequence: TGTGCCAGCAGCTTAAGCCCCCCTTGGGGGAGGGCCTTAGATACGCAGTATTTT.

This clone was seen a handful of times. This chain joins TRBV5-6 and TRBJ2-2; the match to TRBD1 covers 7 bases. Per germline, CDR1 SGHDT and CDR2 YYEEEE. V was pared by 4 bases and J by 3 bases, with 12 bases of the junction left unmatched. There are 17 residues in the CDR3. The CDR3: CASSVYLQGYYTGELFF. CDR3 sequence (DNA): TGTGCCAGCAGCGTGTACCTACAGGGGTACTACACCGGGGAGCTGTTTTTT.

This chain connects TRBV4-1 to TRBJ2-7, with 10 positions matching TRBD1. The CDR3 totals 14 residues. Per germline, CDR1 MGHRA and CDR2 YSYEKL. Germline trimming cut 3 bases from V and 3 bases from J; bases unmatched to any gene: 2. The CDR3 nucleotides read TGCGCCAGCAGCCAGAGGACAGGGGGCTACGAGCAGTACTTC. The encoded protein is CASSQRTGGYEQYF.

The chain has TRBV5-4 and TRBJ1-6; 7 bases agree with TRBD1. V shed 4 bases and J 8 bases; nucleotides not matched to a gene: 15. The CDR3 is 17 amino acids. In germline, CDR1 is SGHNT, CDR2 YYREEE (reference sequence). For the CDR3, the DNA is TGTGCCAGCAGCCCGGGACAGCCCCAAGGGATCTATTCACCCCTCCACTTT. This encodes CASSPGQPQGIYSPLHF.

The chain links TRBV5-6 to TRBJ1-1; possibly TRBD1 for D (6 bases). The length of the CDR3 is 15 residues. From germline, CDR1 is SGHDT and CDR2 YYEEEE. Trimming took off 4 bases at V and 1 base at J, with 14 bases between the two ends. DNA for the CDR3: TGTGCCAGCAGCCCCAGGGGAGCCTGGAACACTGAAGCTTTCTTT. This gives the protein CASSPRGAWNTEAFF. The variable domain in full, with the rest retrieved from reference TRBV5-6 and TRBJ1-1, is DAGVTQSPTHLIKTRGQQVTLRCSPKSGHDTVSWYQQALGQGPQFIFQYYEEEERQRGNFPDRFSGHQFPNYSSELNVNALLLGDSALYLCASSPRGAWNTEAFFGQGTRLTVV.

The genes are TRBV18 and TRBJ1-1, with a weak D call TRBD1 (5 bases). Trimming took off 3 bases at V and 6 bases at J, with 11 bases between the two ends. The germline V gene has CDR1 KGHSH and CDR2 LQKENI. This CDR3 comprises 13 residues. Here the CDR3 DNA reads TGTGCCAGCTCACCGTTACAGGACGCTGAAGCTTTCTTT. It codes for CASSPLQDAEAFF.

This CDR3 reads CASSLWRGAGELFF. The CDR3 coding sequence is TGTGCCAGCAGCTTATGGCGGGGTGCCGGGGAGCTGTTTTTT. The chain is built from TRBV7-3 and TRBJ2-2; D perhaps matches TRBD2 (6 bases). Germline CDR1 is SGHTA and CDR2 is FQGTGA. The CDR3 consists of 14 residues. Trimming took off 2 bases at V and 6 bases at J, with 10 bases between the two ends.

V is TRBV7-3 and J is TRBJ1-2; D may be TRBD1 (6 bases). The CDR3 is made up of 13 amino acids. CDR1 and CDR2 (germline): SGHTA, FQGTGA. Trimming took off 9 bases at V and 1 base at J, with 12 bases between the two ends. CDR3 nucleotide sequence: TGTGCCAGAAGACAGGTTATTAACTATGGCTACACCTTC. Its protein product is CARRQVINYGYTF.

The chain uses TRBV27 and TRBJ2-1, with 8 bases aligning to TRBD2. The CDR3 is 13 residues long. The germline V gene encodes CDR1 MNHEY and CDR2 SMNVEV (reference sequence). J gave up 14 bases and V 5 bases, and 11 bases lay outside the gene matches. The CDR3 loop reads CASSPQAGVLEFF. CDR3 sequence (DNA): TGTGCCAGCAGTCCCCAAGCGGGAGTTTTGGAGTTCTTC.

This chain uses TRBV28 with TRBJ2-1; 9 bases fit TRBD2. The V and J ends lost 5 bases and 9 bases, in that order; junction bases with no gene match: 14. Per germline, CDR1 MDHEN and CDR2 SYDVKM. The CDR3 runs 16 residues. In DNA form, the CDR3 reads TGTGCCAGCAGTCTGGGGGGGGCGGGAGGGCCACGTGAGCAGTTCTTC. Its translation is CASSLGGAGGPREQFF.

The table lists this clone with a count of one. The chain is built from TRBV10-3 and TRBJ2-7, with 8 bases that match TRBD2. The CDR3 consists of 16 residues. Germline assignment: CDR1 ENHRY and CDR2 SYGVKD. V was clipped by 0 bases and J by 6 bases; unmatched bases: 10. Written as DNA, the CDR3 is TGTGCCATCAGTGAGTCCCCAGCGGGAGTACCCCTCGAGCAGTACTTC. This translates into CAISESPAGVPLEQYF.

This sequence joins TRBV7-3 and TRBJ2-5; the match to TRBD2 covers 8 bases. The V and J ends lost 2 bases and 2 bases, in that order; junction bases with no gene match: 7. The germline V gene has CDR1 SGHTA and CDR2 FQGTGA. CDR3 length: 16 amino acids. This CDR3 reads CASSLLGGGRQETQYF. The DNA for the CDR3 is TGTGCCAGCAGCTTATTGGGCGGGGGGCGGCAAGAGACCCAGTACTTC.

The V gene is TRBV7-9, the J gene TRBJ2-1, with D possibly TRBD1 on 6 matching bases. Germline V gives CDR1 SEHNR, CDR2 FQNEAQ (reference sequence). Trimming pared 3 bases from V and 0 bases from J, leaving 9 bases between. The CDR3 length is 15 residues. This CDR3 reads CASSFPGDSYNEQFF. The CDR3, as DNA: TGTGCCAGCAGCTTCCCAGGGGACTCCTACAATGAGCAGTTCTTC.

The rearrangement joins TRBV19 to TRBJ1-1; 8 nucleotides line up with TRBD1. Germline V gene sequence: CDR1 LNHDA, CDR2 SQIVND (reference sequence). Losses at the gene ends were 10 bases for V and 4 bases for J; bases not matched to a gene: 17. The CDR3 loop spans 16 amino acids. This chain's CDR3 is CATTTGAGLLGTEAFF. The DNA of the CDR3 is TGTGCCACCACGACAGGGGCCGGATTGTTAGGCACTGAAGCTTTCTTT. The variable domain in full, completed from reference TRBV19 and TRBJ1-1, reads DGGITQSPKYLFRKEGQNVTLSCEQNLNHDAMYWYRQDPGQGLRLIYYSQIVNDFQKGDIAEGYSVSREKKESFPLTVTSAQKNPTAFYLCATTTGAGLLGTEAFFGQGTRLTVV.

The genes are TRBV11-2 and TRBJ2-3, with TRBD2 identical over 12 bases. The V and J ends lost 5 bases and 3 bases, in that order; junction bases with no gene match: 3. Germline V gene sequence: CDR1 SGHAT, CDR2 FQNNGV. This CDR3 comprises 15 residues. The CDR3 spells CASSTSGGRTDTQYF. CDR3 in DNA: TGTGCCAGCAGCACTAGCGGGGGGCGAACAGATACGCAGTATTTT.

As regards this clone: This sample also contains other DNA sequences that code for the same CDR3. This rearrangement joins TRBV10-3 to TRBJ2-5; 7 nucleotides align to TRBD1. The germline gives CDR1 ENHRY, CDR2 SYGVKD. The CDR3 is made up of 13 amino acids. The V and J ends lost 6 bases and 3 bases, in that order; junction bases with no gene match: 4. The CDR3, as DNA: TGTGCCATCAGCAGACAGGGCGAAGAGACCCAGTACTTC. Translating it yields CAISRQGEETQYF.

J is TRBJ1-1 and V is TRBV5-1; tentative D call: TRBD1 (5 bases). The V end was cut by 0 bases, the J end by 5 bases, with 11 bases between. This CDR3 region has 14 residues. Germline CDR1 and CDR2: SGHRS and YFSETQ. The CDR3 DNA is TGCGCCAGCAGCTTGGGGGATGGGGGGACTGAAGCTTTCTTT. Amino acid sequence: CASSLGDGGTEAFF.

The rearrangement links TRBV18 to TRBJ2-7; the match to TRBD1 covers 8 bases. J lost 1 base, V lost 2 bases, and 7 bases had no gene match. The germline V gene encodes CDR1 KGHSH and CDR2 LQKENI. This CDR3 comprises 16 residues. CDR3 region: CASSPSDRVLSYEQYF. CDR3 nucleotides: TGTGCCAGCTCACCATCGGACAGGGTGCTGTCCTACGAGCAGTACTTC.

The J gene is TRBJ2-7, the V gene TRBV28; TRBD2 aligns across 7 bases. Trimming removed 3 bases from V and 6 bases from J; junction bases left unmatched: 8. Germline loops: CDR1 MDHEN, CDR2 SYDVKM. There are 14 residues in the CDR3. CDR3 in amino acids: CASSFPGGIGEQYF. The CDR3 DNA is TGTGCCAGCAGTTTCCCCGGGGGGATTGGCGAGCAGTACTTC. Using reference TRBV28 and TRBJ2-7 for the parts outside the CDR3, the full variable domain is DVKVTQSSRYLVKRTGEKVFLECVQDMDHENMFWYRQDPGLGLRLIYFSYDVKMKEKGDIPEGYSVSREKKERFSLILESASTNQTSMYLCASSFPGGIGEQYFGPGTRLTVT.

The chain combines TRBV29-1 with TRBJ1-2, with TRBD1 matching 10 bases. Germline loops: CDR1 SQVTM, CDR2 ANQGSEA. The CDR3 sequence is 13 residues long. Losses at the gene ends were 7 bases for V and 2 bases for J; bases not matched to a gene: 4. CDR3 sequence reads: CSAGQGENYGYTF. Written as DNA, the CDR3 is TGCAGCGCTGGACAGGGGGAAAACTATGGCTACACCTTC.

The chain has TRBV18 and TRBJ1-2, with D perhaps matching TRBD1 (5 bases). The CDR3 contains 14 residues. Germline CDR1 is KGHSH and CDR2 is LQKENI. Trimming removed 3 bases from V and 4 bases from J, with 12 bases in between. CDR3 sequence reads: CASSPRQNPYGYTF. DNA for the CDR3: TGTGCCAGCTCACCTCGACAGAACCCCTATGGCTACACCTTC.